The 10 T cell receptor beta chains in this list originate from one sample, sequenced in a study of blood T cell repertoires in COVID-19 (dated by TCRdb to 2020 to 2022). Preparation of the library involved the immunoSEQ multiplex PCR assay. Drawn from immuneACCESS, this table holds only the in-frame rearrangements with V and J called that TCRdb kept. Clones are partly lost; checked studies trace under half to an unresolved V gene and leave the rest unexplained. The sample records about 100,000 clones, 75% to 90% of which are singletons. Roughly 32% of the sample goes to the ten largest clones. Sequencing was done on a sample of peripheral blood. These receptors all come from an elderly woman with acute or convalescent COVID-19.

This chain uses TRBV3-1 (or the pseudogene TRBV3-2) with TRBJ1-2, with TRBD1 as a possible D gene (5 bases). Germline CDR1 and CDR2: LGHDT and YNNKEL (reference sequence). Between the trimmed V and J ends, which lost 4 bases and 7 bases, there was a span of 10 bases. The CDR3 length is 12 residues. In DNA form, the CDR3 reads TGTGCCAGCAGCCCGGGCGGGGGTGGCTACACCTTC. It encodes CASSPGGGGYTF.

This sequence joins TRBV27 and TRBJ1-5; D might be TRBD1 (6 bases). Per germline, CDR1 MNHEY and CDR2 SMNVEV (reference sequence). Trimming took off 6 bases at V and 9 bases at J, with 15 bases between the two ends. The CDR3 runs 13 residues. The CDR3 spells CASSQNRDGPQHF. The CDR3 DNA is TGTGCCAGCAGCCAAAACAGGGATGGGCCCCAGCATTTT.

This chain uses TRBV9 with TRBJ1-2; D ambiguous. This CDR3 is 12 amino acids long. Germline V gives CDR1 SGDLS, CDR2 YYNGEE. Trimming took 3 bases from V and 5 from J, leaving 8 bases between them. The CDR3 DNA is TGTGCCAGCAGCGGGGGAGGGTATGGCTACACCTTC. Amino acid sequence: CASSGGGYGYTF.

The V and J genes are TRBV27 and TRBJ2-4; 7 positions agree with TRBD1. Germline assignment: CDR1 MNHEY and CDR2 SMNVEV (reference sequence). The CDR3 is made up of 17 amino acids. V lost 6 bases to trimming and J lost 0 bases; unmatched junction nucleotides: 11. The CDR3 sequence: CASRFGDSGSAKNIQYF. The CDR3 coding sequence is TGTGCCAGCAGGTTTGGGGACAGTGGGTCAGCCAAAAACATTCAGTACTTC.

This chain joins TRBV5-8 and TRBJ1-5; 11 bases are shared with TRBD1. CDR1 is SGHTS and CDR2 is YDEGEE in the germline V gene. V lost 3 bases and J lost 4; bases outside the gene matches: 0. The CDR3 runs to 14 residues. CDR3 region: CASSWDRGNQPQHF. CDR3 DNA sequence: TGTGCCAGCAGCTGGGACAGGGGGAATCAGCCCCAGCATTTT.

This chain uses TRBV7-8 with TRBJ1-6; the D is unclear. V dropped 4 bases and J dropped 4 bases, with 8 bases sitting between them. CDR1 and CDR2 from the germline V gene are SGHVS and FQNEAQ. The length of the CDR3 is 14 residues. CDR3 DNA: TGTGCCAGCAGCTCAGGAAGTTATAATTCACCCCTCCACTTT. Amino acids: CASSSGSYNSPLHF.

The chain links TRBV7-2 to TRBJ2-3; TRBD2 matches 11 bases. The V and J ends lost 4 bases and 1 base, in that order; junction bases with no gene match: 4. The germline V gene encodes CDR1 SGHTA and CDR2 FQGNSA. This CDR3 comprises 16 residues. The CDR3 region has the DNA TGTGCCAGCAGCTACAGACTAGCGGGGCGCACAGATACGCAGTATTTT. Protein: CASSYRLAGRTDTQYF.

This clone was seen more than once but under ten times. The CDR3 here is CASSQNLVFYEQYF. The CDR3 nucleotides read TGTGCCAGCAGCCAGAACCTAGTGTTTTACGAGCAGTACTTC. The V call is TRBV6-5, the J call TRBJ2-7; no clear D. Per the germline V gene, CDR1 is MNHEY and CDR2 is SVGAGI. Trimming pared 6 bases from V and 4 bases from J, leaving 16 bases between. The CDR3 is made up of 14 amino acids.

The genes are TRBV9 and TRBJ2-7; 10 nucleotides align to TRBD1. Germline values: CDR1 SGDLS, CDR2 YYNGEE. The CDR3 length is 15 residues. V trimming: 2 bases; J trimming: 7 bases; junction bases outside the gene matches: 9. CDR3 bases: TGTGCCAGCAGCGTGTACGGGACAGGGGCTGGGGAGCAGTACTTC. As protein: CASSVYGTGAGEQYF.

The rearrangement links TRBV5-1 to TRBJ2-2; 12 bases are shared with TRBD1. Germline V lookup: CDR1 SGHRS, CDR2 YFSETQ. Trimming removed 3 bases from V and 7 bases from J; junction bases left unmatched: 4. CDR3 size: 15 residues. CDR3 in amino acids: CASSSGTGGHGELFF. The CDR3 DNA reads TGCGCCAGCAGCTCCGGGACAGGGGGCCACGGGGAGCTGTTTTTT.